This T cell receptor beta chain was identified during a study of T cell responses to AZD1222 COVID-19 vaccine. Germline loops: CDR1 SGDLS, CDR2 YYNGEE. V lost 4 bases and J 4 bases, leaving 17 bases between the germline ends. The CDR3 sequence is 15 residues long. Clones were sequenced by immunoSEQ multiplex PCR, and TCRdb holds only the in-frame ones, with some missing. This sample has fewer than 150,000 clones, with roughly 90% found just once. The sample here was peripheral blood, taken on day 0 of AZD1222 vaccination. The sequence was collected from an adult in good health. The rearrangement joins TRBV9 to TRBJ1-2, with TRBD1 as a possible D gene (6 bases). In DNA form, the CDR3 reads TGTGCCAGCAGCCCCGATGTGGGGGGCGGCTATGGCTACACCTTC. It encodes CASSPDVGGGYGYTF.